The clone carrying this TCR beta chain has at least ten counts. Its antigen is not known. Via MiXCR, TCRdb re-called the RT-PCR reads, giving one row per CDR3 protein. Of hundreds of thousands of distinct CDR3 sequences in the sample, over 9.5% are singletons; the top ten hold 10%. The sample originates from a study of response to subunit inactivated influenza vaccine. Study results and caveats: After each seasonal influenza vaccination, few new T cells are recruited, the authors suggested.

V dropped 5 bases and J dropped 4; count of bases not matched to a gene: 8. This CDR3 region has 15 residues. Germline loops: CDR1 LGHNA, CDR2 YSLEER. Sequencing was performed on PBMCs from blood, taken on the day of vaccination. This chain uses TRBV4-3 with TRBJ2-1; TRBD2 agrees at 7 bases. This receptor was obtained from a man aged 50 to 59 who received an inactivated influenza vaccine. As DNA, the CDR3 is TGCGCCAGCAGCGAAGTGGGAGGGCCGTACAATGAGCAGTTCTTC. This translates into CASSEVGGPYNEQFF.